These T cell receptor beta chains were read from a single sample in a study of T cells in Graves' hyperthyroidism and ophthalmopathy. MiXCR was run by TCRdb on the multiplex PCR reads, yielding one entry per CDR3 protein. The sample yields around 800,000 distinct CDR3 sequences, 38% seen once. Sample: blood. The receptors were sampled from a man aged 18 to 35 with Graves' hyperthyroidism. Each CDR3 is given with its conserved first and last residue. The D gene is left open where the match is weak. Some rows mark clone size as missing; the rest say once, few, many or name a class of expanded clone.

V,size,J,D,DNA,CDR3
TRBV2,many,TRBJ2-5,TRBD2,TGTGCCAGCACGCCGACTAGCGGGGGACAAGAGACCCAGTACTTC,CASTPTSGGQETQYF
TRBV29-1,once,TRBJ2-7,TRBD2,TGCAGCAGCCACGCGGAGATAGCGGGAGGGGTCCAATACGAGCAGTACTTC,CSSHAEIAGGVQYEQYF
TRBV2,many,TRBJ2-5,TRBD2,TGTGCCAGCAGAGGGACTAGCGGGGGATCGGAGACCCAGTACTTC,CASRGTSGGSETQYF
TRBV6-5,-,TRBJ1-2,-,TGTGCCAGCAGTTACTTCCGGGACGACGGCTACACCTTC,CASSYFRDDGYTF
TRBV5-8,-,TRBJ1-2,-,TGTGCCAGCAGCTTGGCCGGGGGTACATACGATGGCTACACCTTC,CASSLAGGTYDGYTF
TRBV5-5,-,TRBJ1-4,-,TGTGCCAGCAGCAGAGAGATCGCAACTAATGAAAAACTGTTTTTT,CASSREIATNEKLFF
TRBV2,many,TRBJ2-7,-,TGTGCCAGCAGGCAGACCGTTAGCGGTAACGAGCAGTACTTC,CASRQTVSGNEQYF
TRBV7-3,few,TRBJ1-1,-,TGTGCCAGCAGCTTATTAGGACAGCGTTCTGAAGCTTTCTTT,CASSLLGQRSEAFF
TRBV7-9,-,TRBJ2-7,-,TGTGCCAGCAGCGGAGGTCGTCGGGGCGGTGATTCCTACGAGCAGTACTTC,CASSGGRRGGDSYEQYF
TRBV15,few,TRBJ2-2,TRBD2,TGTGCCACCAGCAGTGGACTAGCGGATCTTCCCGGGGAGCTGTTTTTT,CATSSGLADLPGELFF
TRBV15,-,TRBJ2-7,TRBD1,TGTGCCACCAGCAGAGGGGACAGAATCGACTCCTACGAGCAGTACTTC,CATSRGDRIDSYEQYF
TRBV7-3,-,TRBJ1-5,TRBD1,TGCGCCAGCAGCCATGACCCAGGGGGCTTAAATCAGCCCCAGCATTTT,CASSHDPGGLNQPQHF
TRBV20-1,few,TRBJ1-2,-,TGCAGTGCTAGAGATATAGGACTCTATGGCTACACCTTC,CSARDIGLYGYTF